The text below deals with one T cell receptor (beta chain). Its antigen remains unidentified. Only in-frame clones appear in the TCRdb table, and some are missing; sequencing was by immunoSEQ multiplex PCR. The sample holds roughly 110,000 clones, approximately 90% seen once. This record comes from a study of OX40 agonist ivuxolimab in advanced cancers. Study background: Partial responses were achieved by three patients, one with hepatocellular carcinoma and two with cutaneous melanoma. The study's findings and limits: In CD8+ T cells, expanded clones were on average more numerous than in CD4+.

Trimming cost V 5 bases and J 8 bases, with 16 bases left between them. Germline CDR1 SQVTM, CDR2 ANQGSEA. The CDR3 is 12 amino acids. This receptor was identified in an adult with an advanced solid tumor such as melanoma, head and neck, liver or kidney cancer. The J gene is TRBJ2-7, the V gene TRBV29-1; D gene uncertain. The sequencing used CD4+ or CD8+ T cells sorted from blood, collected in a trial of the OX40 agonist ivuxolimab. CDR3 nucleotide sequence: TGCAGCGTTCTCCTGGACGGTTCGCAGCAGTACTTC. Encoded protein: CSVLLDGSQQYF.